These 11 T cell receptor beta chains were all obtained from the same sample, sequenced in a study of graft-versus-host responses after intestinal transplantation. Sequencing was performed with immunoSEQ multiplex PCR; in TCRdb, only in-frame clones are kept and a portion is missing. Of around 97,000 clones listed, about 89% are singletons. The antigens for these receptors are not known. The material was unstimulated CD8+ T cells sorted from spleen or lymph node cells, obtained before intestinal transplant. These receptors were taken from a human donor who received an intestinal transplant.

The V gene is TRBV5-6, the J gene TRBJ1-6; the D is unclear. V lost 0 bases, J lost 6 bases, and 7 bases lay in between. The V gene's germline CDR1 is SGHDT and CDR2 YYEEEE. The CDR3 runs to 14 residues. The DNA of the CDR3 is TGTGCCAGCAGCTTGGCAGGTTTTAATTCACCCCTCCACTTT. This codes for CASSLAGFNSPLHF.

The CDR3 sequence is CASGLEVGGYEQYF. The DNA for the CDR3 is TGTGCTAGTGGTTTGGAAGTGGGGGGCTACGAGCAGTACTTC. The rearrangement uses TRBV12-5 and TRBJ2-7; a possible D gene is TRBD2 (6 bases). Germline V CDR1 and CDR2: LGHNT, FRNRAP. V lost 1 base, J lost 3 bases, and 10 bases lay in between. CDR3 length: 14 amino acids.

A single count supports this clone. The chain links TRBV4-2 to TRBJ2-7, with D unresolved. Deletions cut 0 bases from V and 1 base from J, with 13 bases between. The CDR3 has 16 residues. From germline, CDR1 is LGHNA and CDR2 YNFKEQ. The CDR3 here is CASSQDRVGMSYEQYF. The CDR3 DNA is TGTGCCAGCAGCCAAGATCGGGTAGGGATGTCCTACGAGCAGTACTTC.

The chain carries TRBV6-6 and TRBJ1-2; no clear D. The CDR3 is 13 residues long. Trimming left V 0 bases short and J 4 bases short, with 6 bases between. Germline V gene lookup returns CDR1 MNHNY and CDR2 SVGAGI (reference sequence). CDR3 nucleotides: TGTGCCAGCAGTTACTCGCCGGGCTATGGCTACACCTTC. This encodes CASSYSPGYGYTF.

This sequence joins TRBV4-1 and TRBJ2-1; 7 positions match TRBD2. CDR1 is MGHRA and CDR2 is YSYEKL in the germline V gene. V shed 0 bases and J 2 bases; nucleotides not matched to a gene: 10. There are 18 residues in the CDR3. The CDR3, as DNA: TGCGCCAGCAGCCAAGATCCCCTATGGGCGGGAGCCTACAATGAGCAGTTCTTC. As protein: CASSQDPLWAGAYNEQFF.

The chain is built from TRBV6-1 and TRBJ2-1; tentatively, D is TRBD2 (6 bases). The V and J ends lost 9 bases and 9 bases respectively, with 15 bases between them. CDR1 and CDR2 (germline): MNHNS, SASEGT. The CDR3 totals 12 residues. DNA of the CDR3: TGTGCCAGTACTCTTGGGGGACTTGAGCAGTTCTTC. The encoded protein is CASTLGGLEQFF.

The chain joins TRBV27 to TRBJ1-5; D not resolved. The CDR3 extends over 15 amino acids. V lost 3 bases and J lost 4, with 13 bases in between. Germline V gives CDR1 MNHEY, CDR2 SMNVEV (reference sequence). The DNA of the CDR3 is TGTGCCAGCAGTTTTATCGGGTCCCGAAATCAGCCCCAGCATTTT. It specifies CASSFIGSRNQPQHF.

CDR3 residues: CASGLGRQQFF. For the CDR3, the DNA is TGTGCTAGTGGTTTGGGCCGACAGCAGTTCTTC. The chain uses TRBV12-5 and TRBJ2-1; D is unclear. This CDR3 contains 11 residues. The germline V gene has CDR1 LGHNT and CDR2 FRNRAP. V lost 1 base and J 11 bases, leaving 6 bases between the germline ends.

This chain joins TRBV4-1 and TRBJ2-3; maybe TRBD2 (5 bases). Germline V gene sequence: CDR1 MGHRA, CDR2 YSYEKL. Trimming took off 3 bases at V and 2 bases at J, with 15 bases between the two ends. This CDR3 is 16 amino acids long. The CDR3 DNA reads as TGCGCCAGCAGCCATCATCCCGCCGGGAACACAGATACGCAGTATTTT. This codes for CASSHHPAGNTDTQYF.

The CDR3 here is CASSRSAGGRYTQYF. The CDR3 coding sequence is TGTGCCAGCAGCCGGTCAGCGGGGGGGCGGTATACGCAGTATTTT. The V call is TRBV7-9, the J call TRBJ2-3, with 10 bases matching TRBD2. Trimming took 5 bases from V and 7 from J; bases not matched to a gene: 9. The germline V gene encodes CDR1 SEHNR and CDR2 FQNEAQ (reference sequence). This CDR3 contains 15 residues.

The rearrangement joins TRBV18 to TRBJ1-6, with 8 positions matching TRBD1. CDR3 size: 18 residues. V lost 2 bases to trimming and J lost 7 bases; unmatched junction nucleotides: 13. The germline CDR1 and CDR2 sequences are KGHSH and LQKENI. The CDR3 DNA reads as TGTGCCAGCTCACCATACGGGACAGGAAGGACAATCAATTCACCCCTCCACTTT. This translates into CASSPYGTGRTINSPLHF.